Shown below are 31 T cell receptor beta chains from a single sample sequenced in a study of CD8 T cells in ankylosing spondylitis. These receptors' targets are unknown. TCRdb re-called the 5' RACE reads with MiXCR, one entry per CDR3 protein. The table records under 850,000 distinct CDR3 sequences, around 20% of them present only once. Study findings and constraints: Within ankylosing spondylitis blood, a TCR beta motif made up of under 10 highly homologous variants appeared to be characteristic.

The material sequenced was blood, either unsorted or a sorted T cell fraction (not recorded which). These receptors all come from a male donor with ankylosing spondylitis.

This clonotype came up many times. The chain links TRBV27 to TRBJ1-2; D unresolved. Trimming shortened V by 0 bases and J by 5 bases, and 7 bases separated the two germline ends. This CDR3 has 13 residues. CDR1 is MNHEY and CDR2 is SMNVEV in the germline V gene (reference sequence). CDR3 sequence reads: CASSLSTGYGYTF. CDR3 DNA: TGTGCCAGCAGTTTATCAACGGGGTATGGCTACACCTTC.

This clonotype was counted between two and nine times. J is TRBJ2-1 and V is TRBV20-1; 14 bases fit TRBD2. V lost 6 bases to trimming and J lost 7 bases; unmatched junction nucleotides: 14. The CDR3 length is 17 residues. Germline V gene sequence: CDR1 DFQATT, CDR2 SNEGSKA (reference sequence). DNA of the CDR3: TGCAGTGCCCGGCTTACGGGACTAGCGGGAGTAATTAATGAGCAGTTCTTC. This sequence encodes CSARLTGLAGVINEQFF.

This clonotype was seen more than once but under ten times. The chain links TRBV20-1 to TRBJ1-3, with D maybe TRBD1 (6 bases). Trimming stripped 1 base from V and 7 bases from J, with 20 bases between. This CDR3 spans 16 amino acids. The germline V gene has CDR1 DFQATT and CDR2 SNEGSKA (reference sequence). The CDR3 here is CSARAQGAQGKNTIYF. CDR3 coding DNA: TGCAGTGCTAGAGCCCAGGGAGCACAGGGAAAGAACACCATATATTTT.

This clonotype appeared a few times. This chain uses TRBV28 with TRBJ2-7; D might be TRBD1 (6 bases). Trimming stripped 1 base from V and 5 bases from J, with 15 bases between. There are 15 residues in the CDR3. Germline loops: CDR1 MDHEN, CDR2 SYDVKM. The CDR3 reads CASSLSTGWKNEQYF. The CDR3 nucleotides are TGTGCCAGCAGTTTATCTACAGGGTGGAAGAACGAGCAGTACTTC.

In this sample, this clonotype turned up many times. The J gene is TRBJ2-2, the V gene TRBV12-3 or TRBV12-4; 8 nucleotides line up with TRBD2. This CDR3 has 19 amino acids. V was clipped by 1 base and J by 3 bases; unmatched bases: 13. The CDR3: CASSLVGRPGLGDTGELFF. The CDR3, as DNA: TGTGCCAGCAGTTTAGTAGGCAGACCGGGACTAGGGGACACCGGGGAGCTGTTTTTT.

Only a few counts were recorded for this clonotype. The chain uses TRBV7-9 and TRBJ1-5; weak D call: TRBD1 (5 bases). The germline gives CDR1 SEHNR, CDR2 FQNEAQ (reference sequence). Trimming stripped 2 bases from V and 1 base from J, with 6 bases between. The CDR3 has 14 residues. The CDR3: CASSLWGSNQPQHF. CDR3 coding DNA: TGTGCCAGCAGCTTATGGGGGAGCAATCAGCCCCAGCATTTT. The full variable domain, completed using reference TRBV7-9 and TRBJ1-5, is DTGVSQNPRHKITKRGQNVTFRCDPISEHNRLYWYRQTLGQGPEFLTYFQNEAQLEKSRLLSDRFSAERPKGSFSTLEIQRTEQGDSAMYLCASSLWGSNQPQHFGDGTRLSIL.

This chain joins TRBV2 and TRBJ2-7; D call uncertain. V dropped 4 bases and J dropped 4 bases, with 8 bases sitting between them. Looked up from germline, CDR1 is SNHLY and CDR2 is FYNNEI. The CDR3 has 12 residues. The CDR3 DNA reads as TGTGCCAGCAGTGGCTCAGCGTACGAGCAGTACTTC. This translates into CASSGSAYEQYF. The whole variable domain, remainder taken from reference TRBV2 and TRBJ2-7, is EPEVTQTPSHQVTQMGQEVILRCVPISNHLYFYWYRQILGQKVEFLVSFYNNEISEKSEIFDDQFSVERPDGSNFTLKIRSTKLEDSAMYFCASSGSAYEQYFGPGTRLTVT.

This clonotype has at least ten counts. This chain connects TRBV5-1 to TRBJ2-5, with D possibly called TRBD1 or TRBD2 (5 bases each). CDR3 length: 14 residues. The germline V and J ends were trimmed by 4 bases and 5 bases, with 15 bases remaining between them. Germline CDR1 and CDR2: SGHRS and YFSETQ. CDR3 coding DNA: TGCGCCAGCAGCCTAGGGACCACCAGGGAGACCCAGTACTTC. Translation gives CASSLGTTRETQYF.

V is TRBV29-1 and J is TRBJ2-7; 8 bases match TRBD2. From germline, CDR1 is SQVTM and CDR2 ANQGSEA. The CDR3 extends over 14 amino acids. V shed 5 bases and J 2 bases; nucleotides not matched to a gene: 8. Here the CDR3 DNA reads TGCAGCGTTCGGGTCCAGACTAGCGCCTACGAGCAGTACTTC. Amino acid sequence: CSVRVQTSAYEQYF.

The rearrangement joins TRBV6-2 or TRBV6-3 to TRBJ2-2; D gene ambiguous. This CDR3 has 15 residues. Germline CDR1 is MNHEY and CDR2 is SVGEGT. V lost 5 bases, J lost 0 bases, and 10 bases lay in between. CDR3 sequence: CASSGRHTNTGELFF. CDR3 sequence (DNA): TGTGCCAGCAGTGGACGCCACACGAACACCGGGGAGCTGTTTTTT.

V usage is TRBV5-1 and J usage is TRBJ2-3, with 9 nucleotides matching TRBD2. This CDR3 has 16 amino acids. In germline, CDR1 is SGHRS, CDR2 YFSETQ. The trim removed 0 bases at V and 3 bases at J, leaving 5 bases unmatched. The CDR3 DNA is TGCGCCAGCAGCTTGGATGGCGGGGGGGCAACAGATACGCAGTATTTT. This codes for CASSLDGGGATDTQYF.

In DNA form, the CDR3 reads TGCGCCAGCAGCCAAGAGGGGATGGCGGCCAACTACAATGAGCAGTTCTTC. Translated, it gives CASSQEGMAANYNEQFF. This chain links TRBV4-1 with TRBJ2-1; D not resolved. This CDR3 has 17 amino acids. V dropped 0 bases and J dropped 3 bases, with 15 bases sitting between them. CDR1 MGHRA and CDR2 YSYEKL come from the germline V gene.

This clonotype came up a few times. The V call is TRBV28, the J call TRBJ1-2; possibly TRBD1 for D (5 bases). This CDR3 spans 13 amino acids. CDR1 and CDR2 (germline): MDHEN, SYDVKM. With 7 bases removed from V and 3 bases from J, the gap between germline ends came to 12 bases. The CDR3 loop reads CASTPGGDYGYTF. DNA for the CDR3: TGTGCCAGCACGCCCGGGGGGGACTATGGCTACACCTTC.

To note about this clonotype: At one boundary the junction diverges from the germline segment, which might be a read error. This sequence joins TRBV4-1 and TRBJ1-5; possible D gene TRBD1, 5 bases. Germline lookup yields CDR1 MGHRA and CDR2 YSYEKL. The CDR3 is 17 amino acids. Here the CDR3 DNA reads TGCGCCAGCAGCCAAGAAACAGGTACCGGGAACAATCCGCCCCAGCATTTT. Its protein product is CASSQETGTGNNPPQHF.

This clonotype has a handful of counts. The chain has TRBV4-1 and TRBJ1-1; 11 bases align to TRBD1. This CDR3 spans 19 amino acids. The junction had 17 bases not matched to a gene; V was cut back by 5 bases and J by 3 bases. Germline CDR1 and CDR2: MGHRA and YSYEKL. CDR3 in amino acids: CASSSRDRGIRTGDTEAFF. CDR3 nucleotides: TGCGCCAGCAGCTCCCGGGACAGGGGGATTAGGACGGGGGACACTGAAGCTTTCTTT.

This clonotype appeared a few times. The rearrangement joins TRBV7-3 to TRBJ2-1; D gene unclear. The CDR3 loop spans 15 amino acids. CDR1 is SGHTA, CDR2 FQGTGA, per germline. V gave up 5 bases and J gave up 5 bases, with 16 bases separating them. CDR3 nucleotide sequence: TGTGCCAGCAGCCTCGGACCCCTACCAAACAATGAGCAGTTCTTC. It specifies CASSLGPLPNNEQFF. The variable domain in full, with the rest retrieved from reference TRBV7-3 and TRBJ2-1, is GAGVSQTPSNKVTEKGKYVELRCDPISGHTALYWYRQSLGQGPEFLIYFQGTGAADDSGLPNDRFFAVRPEGSVSTLKIQRTERGDSAVYLCASSLGPLPNNEQFFGPGTRLTVL.

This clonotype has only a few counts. CDR3 sequence (DNA): TGTGCCAGCAGCTTAGCCAGCGTCACCTACGAGCAGTACTTC. This sequence encodes CASSLASVTYEQYF. The chain has TRBV7-2 and TRBJ2-7; D remains ambiguous. V lost 0 bases and J lost 2, with 8 bases in between. The CDR3 spans 14 residues. Germline lookup yields CDR1 SGHTA and CDR2 FQGNSA.

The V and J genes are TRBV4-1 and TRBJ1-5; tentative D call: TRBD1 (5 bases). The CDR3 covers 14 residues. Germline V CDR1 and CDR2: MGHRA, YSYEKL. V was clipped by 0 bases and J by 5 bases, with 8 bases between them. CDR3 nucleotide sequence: TGCGCCAGCAGCCAAGACAGGGAGGATCAGCCCCAGCATTTT. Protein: CASSQDREDQPQHF.

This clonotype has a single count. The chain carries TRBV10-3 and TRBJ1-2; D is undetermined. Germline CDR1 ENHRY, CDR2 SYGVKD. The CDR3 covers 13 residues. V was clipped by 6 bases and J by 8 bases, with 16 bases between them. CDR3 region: CAISRMLSAGYTF. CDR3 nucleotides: TGTGCCATCAGCAGAATGCTGTCCGCGGGCTACACCTTC.

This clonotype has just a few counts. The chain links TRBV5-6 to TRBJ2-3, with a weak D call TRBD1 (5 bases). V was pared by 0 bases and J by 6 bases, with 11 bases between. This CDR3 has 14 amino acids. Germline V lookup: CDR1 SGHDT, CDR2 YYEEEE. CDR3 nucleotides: TGTGCCAGCAGCTTGGGCAGGGCCACCGATACGCAGTATTTT. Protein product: CASSLGRATDTQYF.

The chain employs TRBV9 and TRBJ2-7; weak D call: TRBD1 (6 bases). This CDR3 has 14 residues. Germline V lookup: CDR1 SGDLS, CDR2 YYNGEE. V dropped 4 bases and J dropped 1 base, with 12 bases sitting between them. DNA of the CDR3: TGTGCCAGCAGCCACAGGGACGGATCCTACGAGCAGTACTTC. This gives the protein CASSHRDGSYEQYF.

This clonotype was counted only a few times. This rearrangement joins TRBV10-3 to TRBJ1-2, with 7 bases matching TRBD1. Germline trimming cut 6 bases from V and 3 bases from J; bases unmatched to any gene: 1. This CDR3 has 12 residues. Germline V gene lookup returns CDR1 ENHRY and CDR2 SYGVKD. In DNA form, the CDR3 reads TGTGCCATCAGCGGGACAGACTATGGCTACACCTTC. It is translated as CAISGTDYGYTF.

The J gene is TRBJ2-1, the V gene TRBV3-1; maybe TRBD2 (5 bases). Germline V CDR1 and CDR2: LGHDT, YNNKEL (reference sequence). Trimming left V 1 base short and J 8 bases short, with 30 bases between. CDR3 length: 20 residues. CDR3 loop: CASSQGWYAGGGPRRYEQFF. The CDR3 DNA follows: TGTGCCAGCAGCCAAGGGTGGTACGCCGGTGGAGGCCCCCGGAGGTATGAGCAGTTCTTC.

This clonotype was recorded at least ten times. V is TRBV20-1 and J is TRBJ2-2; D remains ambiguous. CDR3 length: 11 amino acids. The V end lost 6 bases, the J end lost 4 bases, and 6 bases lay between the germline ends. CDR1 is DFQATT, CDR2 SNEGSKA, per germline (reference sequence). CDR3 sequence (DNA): TGCAGTGCGCCGACCACCGGGGAGCTGTTTTTT. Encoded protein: CSAPTTGELFF.

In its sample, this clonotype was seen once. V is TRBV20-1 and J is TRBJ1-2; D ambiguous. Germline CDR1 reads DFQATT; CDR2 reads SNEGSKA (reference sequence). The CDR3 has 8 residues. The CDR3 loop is CSSNGYTF. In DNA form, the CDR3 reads TGCAGCTCGAATGGCTACACCTTC.

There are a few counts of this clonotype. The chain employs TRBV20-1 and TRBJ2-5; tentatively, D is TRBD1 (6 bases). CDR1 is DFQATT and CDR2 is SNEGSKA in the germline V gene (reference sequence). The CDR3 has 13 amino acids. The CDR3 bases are TGCAGCACCGGACAGAACCTTTTAGAGACCCAGTACTTC. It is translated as CSTGQNLLETQYF.

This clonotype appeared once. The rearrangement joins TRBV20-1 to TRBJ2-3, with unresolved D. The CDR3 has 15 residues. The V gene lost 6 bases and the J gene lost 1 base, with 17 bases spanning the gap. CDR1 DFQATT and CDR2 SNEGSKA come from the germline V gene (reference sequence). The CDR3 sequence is CSAVVPTFGTDTQYF. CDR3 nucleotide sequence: TGCAGTGCAGTAGTACCCACTTTTGGCACAGATACGCAGTATTTT.

The CDR3 sequence: CSVDELKNQETQYF. DNA for the CDR3: TGCAGCGTTGACGAGTTAAAGAATCAAGAGACCCAGTACTTC. V and J are TRBV29-1 and TRBJ2-5; D not certain. Trimming stripped 3 bases from V and 2 bases from J, with 13 bases between. CDR3 length equals 14 residues. Germline V gene lookup returns CDR1 SQVTM and CDR2 ANQGSEA.

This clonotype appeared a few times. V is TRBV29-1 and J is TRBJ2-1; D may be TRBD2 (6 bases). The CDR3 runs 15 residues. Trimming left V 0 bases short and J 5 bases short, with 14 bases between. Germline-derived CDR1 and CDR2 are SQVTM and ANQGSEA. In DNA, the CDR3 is TGCAGCGTTGAAGATAGGCGCGGGATAAACAATGAGCAGTTCTTC. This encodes CSVEDRRGINNEQFF.

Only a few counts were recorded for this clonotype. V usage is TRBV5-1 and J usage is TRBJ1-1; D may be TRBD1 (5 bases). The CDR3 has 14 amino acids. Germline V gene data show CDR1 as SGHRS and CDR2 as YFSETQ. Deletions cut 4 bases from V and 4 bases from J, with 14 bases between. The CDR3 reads CASSTGTGVTEAFF. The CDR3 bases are TGCGCCAGCAGCACCGGGACGGGAGTCACTGAAGCTTTCTTT.

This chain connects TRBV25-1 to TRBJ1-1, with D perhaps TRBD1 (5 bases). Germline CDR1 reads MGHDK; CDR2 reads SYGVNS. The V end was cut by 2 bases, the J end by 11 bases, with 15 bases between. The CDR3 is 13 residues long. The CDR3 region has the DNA TGTGCCAGCAGTGAACAGGGTACGTCGCTGGCTTTCTTT. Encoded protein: CASSEQGTSLAFF.